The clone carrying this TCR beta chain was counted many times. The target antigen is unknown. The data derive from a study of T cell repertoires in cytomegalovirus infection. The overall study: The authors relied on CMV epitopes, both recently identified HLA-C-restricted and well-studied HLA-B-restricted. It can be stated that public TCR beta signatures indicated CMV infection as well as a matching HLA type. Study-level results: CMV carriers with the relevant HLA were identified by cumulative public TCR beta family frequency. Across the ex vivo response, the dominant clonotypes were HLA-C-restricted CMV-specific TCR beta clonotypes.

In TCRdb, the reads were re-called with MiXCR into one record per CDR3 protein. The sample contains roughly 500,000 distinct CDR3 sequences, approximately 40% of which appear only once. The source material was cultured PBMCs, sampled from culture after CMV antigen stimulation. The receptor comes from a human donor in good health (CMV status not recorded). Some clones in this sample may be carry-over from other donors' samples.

CDR3 sequence reads: CASSPGQLEAFF. The DNA for the CDR3 is TGTGCCAGCAGCCCGGGACAGCTTGAAGCTTTCTTT. The chain combines TRBV6-1 with TRBJ1-1, with 7 bases that match TRBD1. The CDR3 has 12 residues. CDR1 is MNHNS, CDR2 SASEGT, per germline. J gave up 7 bases and V 6 bases, and 5 bases lay outside the gene matches.